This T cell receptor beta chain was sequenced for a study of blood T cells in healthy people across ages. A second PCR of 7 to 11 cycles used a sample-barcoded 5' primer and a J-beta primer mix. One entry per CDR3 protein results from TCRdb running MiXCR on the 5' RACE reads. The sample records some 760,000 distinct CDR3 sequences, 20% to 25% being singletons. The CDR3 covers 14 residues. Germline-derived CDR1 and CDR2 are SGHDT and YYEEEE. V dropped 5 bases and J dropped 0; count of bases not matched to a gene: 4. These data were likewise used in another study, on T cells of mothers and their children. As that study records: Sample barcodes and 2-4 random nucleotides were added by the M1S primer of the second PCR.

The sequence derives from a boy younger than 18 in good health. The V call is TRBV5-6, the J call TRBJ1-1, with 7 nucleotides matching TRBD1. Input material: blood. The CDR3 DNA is TGTGCCAGCAGTTGGGGACAGCTGAACACTGAAGCTTTCTTT. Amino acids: CASSWGQLNTEAFF.